This entry lists 9 T cell receptor beta chains sequenced from one sample in a study of shared clonotypes between healthy human individuals. Produced via immunoSEQ multiplex PCR; TCRdb's table is partial and in-frame only. In the table there are about 1 million clones, around 76% of which are singletons. The source material was memory CD4+ T cells sorted from blood. Sample subset: CD45RA-negative fraction. Every receptor here comes from a man aged 18-30 years in good health.

The chain carries TRBV19 and TRBJ2-7; 7 bases are a match to TRBD1. CDR1 is LNHDA and CDR2 is SQIVND in the germline V gene (reference sequence). The CDR3 is 14 amino acids. With V trimmed by 5 bases and J by 2 bases, 6 bases remained unmatched. Here the CDR3 DNA reads TGTGCCAGTAGTGAAACAGGGGCGCCCTACGAGCAGTACTTC. It encodes CASSETGAPYEQYF. Using reference TRBV19 and TRBJ2-7 for the parts outside the CDR3, the full variable domain is DGGITQSPKYLFRKEGQNVTLSCEQNLNHDAMYWYRQDPGQGLRLIYYSQIVNDFQKGDIAEGYSVSREKKESFPLTVTSAQKNPTAFYLCASSETGAPYEQYFGPGTRLTVT.

In regard to this clone: The identical CDR3 is also encoded by other nucleotide sequences in the sample. The V call is TRBV4-3, the J call TRBJ2-1; no clear D gene. V was clipped by 1 base and J by 10 bases, with 5 bases between them. Per the germline V gene, CDR1 is LGHNA and CDR2 is YSLEER. The CDR3 has 11 amino acids. The chain's CDR3 is CASSQANEQFF. CDR3 in DNA: TGCGCCAGCAGCCAAGCAAACGAGCAGTTCTTC.

The chain links TRBV4-1 to TRBJ2-5; D is undetermined. The CDR3 is made up of 14 amino acids. The ends were cut back, 4 bases at V and 5 bases at J, with 14 bases in the middle. CDR1 is MGHRA and CDR2 is YSYEKL in the germline V gene. CDR3: CASSPVGVRETQYF. Written as DNA, the CDR3 is TGCGCCAGCAGCCCGGTTGGGGTTAGGGAGACCCAGTACTTC.

This clone was seen a few times. The rearrangement links TRBV6-5 to TRBJ2-5; the match to TRBD1 covers 10 bases. CDR3 length equals 15 residues. From germline, CDR1 is MNHEY and CDR2 SVGAGI. Trimming removed 5 bases from V and 4 bases from J; junction bases left unmatched: 7. The CDR3 DNA reads as TGTGCCAGCAGTCCGCGGACAGGGGGGGGAGAGACCCAGTACTTC. Its translation is CASSPRTGGGETQYF.

This clone was seen more than once but under ten times. The rearrangement links TRBV4-3 to TRBJ2-2; D uncertain. V lost 4 bases and J lost 8, with 11 bases in between. Germline CDR1 reads LGHNA; CDR2 reads YSLEER. The length of the CDR3 is 13 residues. Here the CDR3 DNA reads TGCGCCAGCAGCCCCACGGAGCGTGGGGAGCTGTTTTTT. It codes for CASSPTERGELFF.

As concerns this clone: Other nucleotide sequences from this sample produce the same CDR3. This rearrangement joins TRBV6-6 to TRBJ2-2, with D perhaps TRBD2 (5 bases). The CDR3 is 14 amino acids. Germline lookup yields CDR1 MNHNY and CDR2 SVGAGI (reference sequence). V dropped 3 bases and J dropped 4 bases, with 9 bases sitting between them. CDR3 DNA: TGTGCCAGCAGTTATCTCGCGGGCACCGGGGAGCTGTTTTTT. Amino acid sequence: CASSYLAGTGELFF.

The chain combines TRBV11-3 with TRBJ1-3, with unresolved D. CDR1 and CDR2 (germline): SGHNT, YENEEA. Trimming removed 6 bases from V and 6 bases from J, with 6 bases in between. The CDR3 is 11 amino acids. The CDR3 nucleotides read TGTGCCAGCAGGTGCGAAAACACCATATATTTT. Protein product: CASRCENTIYF.

This sequence joins TRBV6-1 and TRBJ1-1; D remains unclear. From germline, CDR1 is MNHNS and CDR2 SASEGT. The CDR3 has 12 amino acids. V was trimmed by 1 base and J by 10 bases, leaving 10 bases between them. The CDR3 protein is CASSEEGGLAFF. DNA of the CDR3: TGTGCCAGCAGTGAAGAAGGTGGCTTAGCTTTCTTT.

This chain uses TRBV18 with TRBJ2-7, with a weak D call TRBD1 (6 bases). V lost 4 bases to trimming and J lost 2 bases, with 12 bases between them. The germline V gene encodes CDR1 KGHSH and CDR2 LQKENI. The CDR3 has 14 amino acids. CDR3 sequence reads: CASSQLQGTYEQYF. The CDR3 bases are TGTGCCAGCTCACAACTACAGGGAACCTACGAGCAGTACTTC. The full variable domain, its missing parts supplied by reference TRBV18 and TRBJ2-7, is NAGVMQNPRHLVRRRGQEARLRCSPMKGHSHVYWYRQLPEEGLKFMVYLQKENIIDESGMPKERFSAEFPKEGPSILRIQQVVRGDSAAYFCASSQLQGTYEQYFGPGTRLTVT.